The 5 T cell receptor beta chains in this list originate from one sample, sequenced in a study of blood T cell repertoires in COVID-19. The table came from immunoSEQ multiplex PCR; TCRdb's copy has only in-frame clones and leaves some out. The table has around 120,000 clones, about 80% seen once. The sample was peripheral blood. The source of these receptors is a man between 65 and 85 years old with acute or convalescent COVID-19.

The V call is TRBV6-5, the J call TRBJ1-1; unclear D gene. The CDR3 loop spans 13 amino acids. CDR1 and CDR2 from the germline V gene are MNHEY and SVGAGI. Deletions cut 7 bases from V and 3 bases from J, with 12 bases between. This CDR3 reads CASTLTRDTEAFF. The CDR3 region has the DNA TGTGCCAGCACCCTTACCCGGGACACTGAAGCTTTCTTT.

This chain links TRBV6-4 with TRBJ1-2, with 7 bases aligning to TRBD1. J lost 3 bases, V lost 4 bases, and 8 bases had no gene match. Germline loops: CDR1 MRHNA, CDR2 SNTAGT. This CDR3 has 15 residues. CDR3 nucleotide sequence: TGTGCCAGCAGTGCCCAAACAGGGGCCGACTATGGCTACACCTTC. This sequence encodes CASSAQTGADYGYTF.

This clone came up many times. The CDR3 reads CASSYTPNTEAFF. Written as DNA, the CDR3 is TGTGCCAGCAGCTACACACCAAACACTGAAGCTTTCTTT. The V call is TRBV5-6, the J call TRBJ1-1; D ambiguous. V was trimmed by 3 bases and J by 2 bases, leaving 8 bases between them. CDR1 SGHDT and CDR2 YYEEEE come from the germline V gene. The CDR3 runs 13 residues. Supplemented by reference TRBV5-6 and TRBJ1-1, the full variable domain reads DAGVTQSPTHLIKTRGQQVTLRCSPKSGHDTVSWYQQALGQGPQFIFQYYEEEERQRGNFPDRFSGHQFPNYSSELNVNALLLGDSALYLCASSYTPNTEAFFGQGTRLTVV.

This clone has a handful of counts. V usage is TRBV27 and J usage is TRBJ2-2, with 9 bases lining up with TRBD1. Looked up from germline, CDR1 is MNHEY and CDR2 is SMNVEV (reference sequence). J gave up 3 bases and V 3 bases, and 14 bases lay outside the gene matches. The CDR3 is 19 residues long. This CDR3 is CASSFSSAGQGWYTGELFF. The DNA of the CDR3 is TGTGCCAGCAGTTTCTCCTCGGCGGGACAGGGATGGTACACCGGGGAGCTGTTTTTT.

The chain couples TRBV3-1 (or the pseudogene TRBV3-2) to TRBJ2-1, with D perhaps matching TRBD2 (6 bases). The CDR3 length is 16 residues. Germline V lookup: CDR1 LGHDT, CDR2 YNNKEL (reference sequence). V was shortened by 0 bases and J by 4 bases, with 13 bases between the two germline ends. CDR3 residues: CASSQDPTSTYNEQFF. CDR3 coding DNA: TGTGCCAGCAGCCAAGATCCTACTAGCACTTACAATGAGCAGTTCTTC.